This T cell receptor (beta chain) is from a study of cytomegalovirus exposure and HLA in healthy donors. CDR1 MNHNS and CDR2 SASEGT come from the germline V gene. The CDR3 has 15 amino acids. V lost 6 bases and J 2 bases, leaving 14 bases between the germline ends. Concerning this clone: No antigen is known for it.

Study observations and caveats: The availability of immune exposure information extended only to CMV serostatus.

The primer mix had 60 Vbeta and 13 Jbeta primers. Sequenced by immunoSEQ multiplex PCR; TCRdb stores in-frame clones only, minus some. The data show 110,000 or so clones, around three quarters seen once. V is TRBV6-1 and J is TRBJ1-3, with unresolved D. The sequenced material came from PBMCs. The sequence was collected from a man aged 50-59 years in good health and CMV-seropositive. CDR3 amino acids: CASSISEGTGNTIYF. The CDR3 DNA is TGTGCCAGCAGCATCTCCGAGGGCACTGGAAACACCATATATTTT.